A selection of T cell receptor beta chains follows, all from one sample in a study of blood T cell repertoires in COVID-19. The assay was immunoSEQ multiplex PCR, and TCRdb's table has in-frame clones only and misses some. Of 160,000 or so clones listed, approximately 81% are singletons. Material for sequencing was PBMCs or T cells enriched from blood (not recorded which). The receptors were gathered from a man in his sixties who had recovered from COVID-19. Each CDR3 is given with its conserved first and last residue. The D gene is left open where the match is weak. The size entry is marked missing in some rows and otherwise reads once, few, many or a size class.

d_gene,abundance,v_gene,j_gene,CDR3nt,CDR3aa
.,.,TRBV5-4,TRBJ2-1,TGTGCCAGCAGATCCGACAGTTTCAATGAGCAGTTCTTC,CASRSDSFNEQFF
TRBD1,.,TRBV12-5,TRBJ1-3,TGTGCTAGTGGTTTGGTTGGGACAGGGCCAAACACCATATATTTT,CASGLVGTGPNTIYF
.,.,TRBV5-4,TRBJ1-2,TGTGCCAGCAGCTTGGAGGGCAGGGGAGAGTATGGCTACACCTTC,CASSLEGRGEYGYTF
.,.,TRBV5-1,TRBJ1-1,TGCGCCAGCAGCTTTCTAGGACAAATGAACACTGAAGCTTTCTTT,CASSFLGQMNTEAFF
TRBD2,.,TRBV10-3,TRBJ2-3,TGTGCCTCCCGAGCCGGGGGGAGCACAGATACGCAGTATTTT,CASRAGGSTDTQYF
TRBD2,once,TRBV11-2,TRBJ2-5,TGTGCCAGCAGCTTAAGGGGGACACTTGGACTAGCGGGACGGGAGACCCAGTACTTC,CASSLRGTLGLAGRETQYF
TRBD1,.,TRBV19,TRBJ1-1,TGTGCCACCCGGGACAGGGGGGCCGAGAACACTGAAGCTTTCTTT,CATRDRGAENTEAFF
.,.,TRBV3-1/TRBV3-2,TRBJ2-3,TGTGCCAGCAGCGGTGGCCCTAGCACAGATACGCAGTATTTT,CASSGGPSTDTQYF
.,.,TRBV5-1,TRBJ2-7,TGCGCCAGCAGGGGAGCCTACGAGCAGTACTTC,CASRGAYEQYF
TRBD1,.,TRBV11-3,TRBJ2-1,TGTGCCAGCAGCTTGTCCCACAGGGGCGGTGAGCAGTTCTTC,CASSLSHRGGEQFF
.,.,TRBV28,TRBJ1-2,TGTGCCAGCAGGTCCGACGGGATTACTGGCTACACCTTC,CASRSDGITGYTF
.,.,TRBV3-1/TRBV3-2,TRBJ2-7,TGTGCCAGCAGCCTTTCCCCACCAGGGGAGCAGTACTTC,CASSLSPPGEQYF
TRBD1,.,TRBV19,TRBJ2-6,TGTGCCAGTAGTACGATACAGGGGTCTGGGGCCAACGTCCTGACTTTC,CASSTIQGSGANVLTF